These 8 T cell receptor beta chains share one sample of origin, sequenced in a study of prognosis after radiotherapy for stage I lung cancer. Two rounds of multiplex PCR amplified TCR beta CDR3 from genomic DNA. First-round PCR, the initial amplification, used primers specific to each TRBV and TRBJ gene. MiXCR was run by TCRdb on the multiplex PCR reads, yielding one entry per CDR3 protein. Here the sample spans 51,000 or so distinct CDR3 sequences, roughly 35% being singletons. The sequences come from PBMCs, collected before or after stereotactic body radiation therapy (not recorded which). The receptors derive from a donor over 45 with non-small cell lung cancer.

There are many counts of this clonotype. The V and J genes are TRBV6-1 and TRBJ1-1; 7 bases align to TRBD1. The length of the CDR3 is 15 residues. The V gene's germline CDR1 is MNHNS and CDR2 SASEGT. V was pared by 6 bases and J by 0 bases, with 7 bases of the junction left unmatched. The CDR3 coding sequence is TGTGCCAGCAGACCTGGACAGGCCTTGAACACTGAAGCTTTCTTT. Its translation: CASRPGQALNTEAFF.

In this sample, this clonotype turned up many times. This chain connects TRBV6-1 to TRBJ2-1; 8 nucleotides match TRBD2. Trimming cost V 5 bases and J 7 bases; bases outside gene matches: 10. The germline CDR1 and CDR2 sequences are MNHNS and SASEGT. This CDR3 comprises 15 residues. Here the CDR3 DNA reads TGTGCCAGCAGTCCTTCCCTAGCGGGTATGAATGAGCAGTTCTTC. Protein sequence: CASSPSLAGMNEQFF.

The CDR3 spells CAWRVNLTYGYTF. The DNA of the CDR3 is TGTGCCTGGAGGGTGAATCTTACCTATGGCTACACCTTC. The chain links TRBV30 to TRBJ1-2, with D unclear. Trimming stripped 3 bases from V and 4 bases from J, with 12 bases between. Germline CDR1 is GTSNPN and CDR2 is SVGIG (reference sequence). The CDR3 loop spans 13 amino acids.

There are many counts of this clonotype. This chain joins TRBV7-2 and TRBJ2-2; 9 bases fit TRBD1. The CDR3 totals 16 residues. From germline, CDR1 is SGHTA and CDR2 FQGNSA. The trim removed 5 bases at V and 5 bases at J, leaving 9 bases unmatched. This CDR3 reads CASSRRQGDRTGELFF. The CDR3 DNA reads TGTGCCAGCAGCAGAAGACAGGGGGATCGAACCGGGGAGCTGTTTTTT.

V and J are TRBV7-2 and TRBJ2-5; no reliable D call. The CDR3 covers 14 residues. With 4 bases removed from V and 5 bases from J, the gap between germline ends came to 14 bases. Germline assignment: CDR1 SGHTA and CDR2 FQGNSA. The CDR3 reads CASSSVRARETQYF. CDR3 DNA sequence: TGTGCCAGCAGCTCAGTCCGAGCTCGGGAGACCCAGTACTTC.

This clonotype was seen a handful of times. V usage is TRBV14 and J usage is TRBJ2-5; D not resolved. This CDR3 has 13 amino acids. In germline, CDR1 is SGHDN, CDR2 FVKESK. The V and J ends lost 4 bases and 4 bases respectively, with 10 bases between them. The CDR3, as DNA: TGTGCCAGCAGCCCTACCATTCCAGAGACCCAGTACTTC. Translation gives CASSPTIPETQYF.

This clonotype occurred a few times. Possible read error: a much larger clone is one base away. The rearrangement joins TRBV7-3 to TRBJ2-3; unclear D gene. Germline V lookup: CDR1 SGHTA, CDR2 FQGTGA. The CDR3 contains 13 residues. Deletions cut 7 bases from V and 1 base from J, with 9 bases between. CDR3 sequence: CASIPPGTDTQYF. The CDR3 DNA reads as TGTGCCAGCATCCCCCCGGGCACAGATACGCAGTATTTT.

This clonotype showed up just once. This chain joins TRBV30 and TRBJ1-3, with D unresolved. V was shortened by 2 bases and J by 0 bases, with 8 bases between the two germline ends. CDR1 GTSNPN and CDR2 SVGIG come from the germline V gene (reference sequence). This CDR3 is built from 14 residues. CDR3 in DNA: TGTGCCTGGAGTCCTACTGTCTCTGGAAACACCATATATTTT. Encoded protein: CAWSPTVSGNTIYF.